The text below deals with one T cell receptor (beta chain). This record comes from a study of beta chain features in type 1 diabetes. Study summary: Sorted cells examined across all samples numbered roughly 100 million.

Since all of the isolated RNA was reverse transcribed, expressed TCRB transcripts were what got sequenced. Libraries were prepared by immunoSEQ multiplex PCR; TCRdb keeps only in-frame clonotypes and omits some of them. The data hold more than 150,000 clones, with approximately 13% observed a single time. The CDR3 is 15 amino acids. Germline CDR1 reads LGHNA; CDR2 reads YNFKEQ. V gave up 5 bases and J gave up 5 bases; unmatched junction bases: 9. The sequenced sample consisted of central memory CD4+ T cells from blood. The chain uses TRBV4-2 and TRBJ2-5; TRBD1 agrees at 9 bases. The sequence was obtained from a woman aged 18-35 years in good health. CDR3 DNA: TGTGCCAGCAGCTTGCCGGGACAGGGAGCGGAGACCCAGTACTTC. Translating it yields CASSLPGQGAETQYF.